This passage covers 29 T cell receptor beta chains from one sample sequenced in a study of identical twins. TCRdb reprocessed the 5' RACE reads via MiXCR and lists one record per CDR3 protein. The sample has 400,000 to 550,000 distinct CDR3 sequences, 20% to 30% seen once. Another study also made use of these data, one on T cells expressing NK-cell markers.

Sequenced sample: CD4+ T cells sorted from blood. The receptors stem from a woman under 30 in good health.

This clonotype was seen a few times. The V and J genes are TRBV4-2 and TRBJ1-1; D is possibly TRBD1 (5 bases). Germline CDR1 is LGHNA and CDR2 is YNFKEQ. The CDR3 is 16 residues long. V was trimmed by 7 bases and J by 1 base, leaving 19 bases between them. The CDR3 DNA is TGTGCCAGCACCCCCACCTGGGAACAGGAGAACACTGAAGCTTTCTTT. This translates into CASTPTWEQENTEAFF.

The rearrangement joins TRBV20-1 to TRBJ2-7; 16 nucleotides agree with TRBD2. Germline V gene data show CDR1 as DFQATT and CDR2 as SNEGSKA (reference sequence). J was trimmed by 6 bases and V by 0 bases; bases with no gene match: 2. The CDR3 runs to 15 residues. The chain's CDR3 is CSAREGLAGGGEQYF. The CDR3 DNA is TGCAGTGCTAGAGAGGGACTAGCGGGAGGGGGCGAGCAGTACTTC.

The V call is TRBV5-1, the J call TRBJ2-5, with D uncertain. Germline V gene sequence: CDR1 SGHRS, CDR2 YFSETQ. This CDR3 region has 14 residues. The V and J ends lost 0 bases and 4 bases respectively, with 10 bases between them. The CDR3 sequence: CASSLEIVRETQYF. The CDR3 coding sequence is TGCGCCAGCAGCTTGGAGATAGTTCGAGAGACCCAGTACTTC.

The V gene is TRBV27, the J gene TRBJ2-1, with D possibly matching TRBD2 (6 bases). Germline V gene lookup returns CDR1 MNHEY and CDR2 SMNVEV (reference sequence). The CDR3 sequence is 15 residues long. Trimming stripped 8 bases from V and 1 base from J, with 15 bases between. CDR3 region: CASGYRDSSYNEQFF. The CDR3 DNA sequence: TGTGCCAGCGGTTACCGGGACTCATCCTACAATGAGCAGTTCTTC.

Details on this clonotype: The junction and the germline gene differ at one end; a read error may be behind it. The rearrangement links TRBV6-2 or TRBV6-3 to TRBJ2-7; D unresolved. This CDR3 comprises 13 residues. Germline V gene lookup returns CDR1 MNHEY and CDR2 SVGEGT. As DNA, the CDR3 is TGTGCCAGCAGTCACTCCTGGGGCTACGAGCAGTACTTC. This sequence encodes CASSHSWGYEQYF.

This clonotype was observed a single time. The J gene is TRBJ2-3, the V gene TRBV6-1, with 14 bases aligning to TRBD2. Germline CDR1 MNHNS, CDR2 SASEGT. The V and J ends lost 7 bases and 5 bases, in that order; junction bases with no gene match: 8. The CDR3 consists of 16 residues. In nucleotides, the CDR3 is TGTGCCAGCACCCGAGGACTAGCGGGGGGTAGAGATACGCAGTATTTT. It yields the protein CASTRGLAGGRDTQYF.

A few counts support this clonotype. V usage is TRBV27 and J usage is TRBJ1-4; a weak D match, TRBD1 (5 bases). With 6 bases removed from V and 8 bases from J, the gap between germline ends came to 28 bases. CDR1 is MNHEY and CDR2 is SMNVEV in the germline V gene (reference sequence). This CDR3 has 18 residues. CDR3 DNA: TGTGCCAGCAGCCAGTTTGACCTAAGGGACCTCAGAAGAGAAAAACTGTTTTTT. Its translation: CASSQFDLRDLRREKLFF. The full variable domain, with the rest looked up from reference TRBV27 and TRBJ1-4, is EAQVTQNPRYLITVTGKKLTVTCSQNMNHEYMSWYRQDPGLGLRQIYYSMNVEVTDKGDVPEGYKVSRKEKRNFPLILESPSPNQTSLYFCASSQFDLRDLRREKLFFGSGTQLSVL.

This clonotype was detected only a few times. The chain recombines TRBV3-1 with TRBJ2-5; 7 nucleotides agree with TRBD2. Germline V gene sequence: CDR1 LGHDT, CDR2 YNNKEL (reference sequence). The CDR3 totals 14 residues. J was trimmed by 4 bases and V by 3 bases; bases with no gene match: 5. The DNA of the CDR3 is TGTGCCAGCAGCCATGCGGGAGACGGAGAGACCCAGTACTTC. It yields the protein CASSHAGDGETQYF.

This clonotype has more than one count but fewer than ten. V is TRBV5-1 and J is TRBJ2-1; D gene uncertain. Germline V gives CDR1 SGHRS, CDR2 YFSETQ. V shed 3 bases and J shed 9 bases, with 7 bases lying between them. This CDR3 contains 11 residues. CDR3 region: CASSSAIEQFF. CDR3 in DNA: TGCGCCAGCAGCTCGGCGATTGAGCAGTTCTTC.

The chain has TRBV6-2 or TRBV6-3 and TRBJ2-6; 7 bases line up with TRBD2. This CDR3 is 17 amino acids long. Per the germline V gene, CDR1 is MNHEY and CDR2 is SVGEGT. V gave up 7 bases and J gave up 0 bases; unmatched junction bases: 9. CDR3 amino acids: CASKEAGTFSGANVLTF. CDR3 nucleotide sequence: TGTGCCAGCAAAGAAGCGGGGACCTTCTCTGGGGCCAACGTCCTGACTTTC.

This chain uses TRBV7-2 with TRBJ1-5; weak D call: TRBD1 (6 bases). V lost 1 base and J lost 6, with 13 bases in between. CDR1 SGHTA and CDR2 FQGNSA come from the germline V gene. The CDR3 is made up of 15 amino acids. Here the CDR3 reads CASSLVGGVGQPQHF. The DNA for the CDR3 is TGTGCCAGCAGCTTAGTAGGGGGAGTAGGTCAGCCCCAGCATTTT.

This chain joins TRBV7-2 and TRBJ2-1, with TRBD2 matching 9 bases. V trimming: 2 bases; J trimming: 6 bases; junction bases outside the gene matches: 5. This CDR3 comprises 15 residues. The germline CDR1 and CDR2 sequences are SGHTA and FQGNSA. CDR3 loop: CASSLMSGRSNEQFF. In DNA, the CDR3 is TGTGCCAGCAGCTTAATGAGCGGGAGGTCCAATGAGCAGTTCTTC.

This clonotype occurred a few times. The rearrangement joins TRBV4-1 to TRBJ2-1; D unclear. The CDR3 is 14 amino acids. Germline values: CDR1 MGHRA, CDR2 YSYEKL. V was clipped by 0 bases and J by 4 bases, with 7 bases between them. CDR3: CASSQDHEYNEQFF. The CDR3 DNA reads as TGCGCCAGCAGCCAAGATCACGAGTACAATGAGCAGTTCTTC.

This clonotype was seen a few times. V and J are TRBV18 and TRBJ2-7; the D gene is possibly TRBD1 (5 bases). The length of the CDR3 is 14 residues. Germline CDR1 reads KGHSH; CDR2 reads LQKENI. V shed 5 bases and J shed 1 base, with 12 bases lying between them. The CDR3 loop is CASSSSGKSYEQYF. CDR3 in DNA: TGTGCCAGCTCATCTTCAGGGAAATCCTACGAGCAGTACTTC.

There are a few counts of this clonotype. The CDR3 reads CASKVWGTGGSEQYF. The CDR3 region has the DNA TGTGCCAGCAAGGTTTGGGGGACAGGGGGTTCCGAGCAGTACTTC. This sequence joins TRBV6-1 and TRBJ2-7, with 11 bases lining up with TRBD1. Germline trimming cut 7 bases from V and 6 bases from J; bases unmatched to any gene: 11. The V gene's germline CDR1 is MNHNS and CDR2 SASEGT. The CDR3 has 15 residues.

The J gene is TRBJ2-7, the V gene TRBV29-1, with D maybe TRBD2 (6 bases). The germline V gene has CDR1 SQVTM and CDR2 ANQGSEA. There are 13 residues in the CDR3. Deletions cut 5 bases from V and 0 bases from J, with 11 bases between. Here the CDR3 reads CSVQAGSSYEQYF. In DNA, the CDR3 is TGCAGCGTTCAAGCGGGTAGCTCCTACGAGCAGTACTTC.

This clonotype turned up a few times. The gene calls are TRBV7-2 and TRBJ2-1; D is possibly TRBD2 (5 bases). The CDR3 runs to 15 residues. Germline-derived CDR1 and CDR2 are SGHTA and FQGNSA. V lost 2 bases, J lost 4 bases, and 12 bases lay in between. This CDR3 reads CASSLRAETYNEQFF. DNA for the CDR3: TGTGCCAGCAGCTTACGAGCGGAGACATACAATGAGCAGTTCTTC.

The V gene is TRBV10-3, the J gene TRBJ1-2; 7 positions match TRBD1. CDR3 length: 13 residues. V was pared by 6 bases and J by 3 bases, with 4 bases of the junction left unmatched. Germline V CDR1 and CDR2: ENHRY, SYGVKD. The CDR3 DNA is TGTGCCATCAGGGGGACAGCCGACTATGGCTACACCTTC. Encoded protein: CAIRGTADYGYTF.

The chain is built from TRBV5-5 and TRBJ1-2; TRBD1 aligns across 7 bases. This CDR3 is 15 amino acids long. V shed 5 bases and J 1 base; nucleotides not matched to a gene: 8. The germline V gene has CDR1 SGHKS and CDR2 YYEKEE (reference sequence). CDR3 amino acids: CASSLKGAVNYGYTF. CDR3 bases: TGTGCCAGCAGTCTTAAGGGGGCCGTTAACTATGGCTACACCTTC.

The chain links TRBV12-3 or TRBV12-4 to TRBJ1-1, with D perhaps matching TRBD1 (5 bases). This CDR3 has 15 residues. V gave up 2 bases and J gave up 8 bases, with 18 bases separating them. As DNA, the CDR3 is TGTGCCAGCAGTTTAAGGCAGGGCTTGCAATACGAAGCTTTCTTT. Its protein product is CASSLRQGLQYEAFF.

This clonotype turned up a few times. The chain is built from TRBV6-2 or TRBV6-3 and TRBJ2-1, with 7 bases fitting TRBD2. The CDR3 spans 13 residues. The germline V gene has CDR1 MNHEY and CDR2 SVGEGT. V lost 6 bases, J lost 9 bases, and 8 bases stayed unmatched. The CDR3 spells CASSLERGVEQFF. CDR3 sequence (DNA): TGTGCCAGCAGCCTGGAGCGGGGAGTTGAGCAGTTCTTC.

This clonotype was picked up a small number of times. The rearrangement uses TRBV19 and TRBJ2-7; the D is unclear. Trimming removed 5 bases from V and 2 bases from J, with 10 bases in between. The germline gives CDR1 LNHDA, CDR2 SQIVND (reference sequence). CDR3 length equals 13 residues. CDR3: CASSHDPAYEQYF. CDR3 DNA sequence: TGTGCCAGTAGTCATGATCCCGCCTACGAGCAGTACTTC.

V and J are TRBV28 and TRBJ2-3, with D uncertain. V lost 2 bases to trimming and J lost 1 base, with 10 bases between them. Per germline, CDR1 MDHEN and CDR2 SYDVKM. The CDR3 consists of 15 residues. In DNA, the CDR3 is TGTGCCAGCAGTTTAGCAGGACCCGGCACAGATACGCAGTATTTT. Translated: CASSLAGPGTDTQYF.

The chain combines TRBV11-3 with TRBJ2-5, with 15 bases aligning to TRBD2. V was clipped by 5 bases and J by 3 bases; unmatched bases: 7. This CDR3 is 17 amino acids long. CDR1 is SGHNT and CDR2 is YENEEA in the germline V gene. CDR3 nucleotides: TGTGCCAGCAGCAAGGGACTAGCGGGGGGAGTTGAAGAGACCCAGTACTTC. Its translation is CASSKGLAGGVEETQYF.

This chain links TRBV20-1 with TRBJ1-5; D is uncertain. Germline V gene data show CDR1 as DFQATT and CDR2 as SNEGSKA (reference sequence). V gave up 0 bases and J gave up 3 bases, with 15 bases separating them. CDR3 length equals 16 residues. CDR3 in amino acids: CSARDRVVGDNQPQHF. CDR3 coding DNA: TGCAGTGCTAGAGATAGGGTGGTCGGGGACAATCAGCCCCAGCATTTT.

This clonotype was detected a few times. V usage is TRBV9 and J usage is TRBJ1-5; no reliable D call. This CDR3 region has 13 residues. V dropped 4 bases and J dropped 6 bases, with 11 bases sitting between them. The germline V gene encodes CDR1 SGDLS and CDR2 YYNGEE. The CDR3 sequence: CASSPRPGQPQHF. CDR3 coding DNA: TGTGCCAGCAGCCCCAGGCCGGGTCAGCCCCAGCATTTT.

The chain is built from TRBV5-1 and TRBJ2-1; D is possibly TRBD1 (5 bases). Between the trimmed V and J ends, which lost 4 bases and 7 bases, there was a span of 18 bases. The germline V gene has CDR1 SGHRS and CDR2 YFSETQ. CDR3 length equals 15 residues. For the CDR3, the DNA is TGCGCCAGCAGCCAGACAGCTTCTGGCGTGAATGAGCAGTTCTTC. This gives the protein CASSQTASGVNEQFF.

This clonotype was seen a handful of times. This chain joins TRBV19 and TRBJ2-2, with a possible D match to TRBD2 (6 bases). The length of the CDR3 is 14 residues. Germline CDR1 and CDR2: LNHDA and SQIVND (reference sequence). V lost 6 bases and J lost 6, with 14 bases in between. CDR3 nucleotides: TGTGCCAGTAGATGGGACTCCACGGCCGGGGAGCTGTTTTTT. Protein product: CASRWDSTAGELFF.

The chain employs TRBV10-3 and TRBJ2-1; D is unclear. The CDR3 runs 15 residues. Germline values: CDR1 ENHRY, CDR2 SYGVKD. V lost 0 bases and J 7 bases, leaving 13 bases between the germline ends. The CDR3 sequence is CAISESERFVNEQFF. The DNA for the CDR3 is TGTGCCATCAGTGAGTCGGAGCGTTTCGTGAATGAGCAGTTCTTC.